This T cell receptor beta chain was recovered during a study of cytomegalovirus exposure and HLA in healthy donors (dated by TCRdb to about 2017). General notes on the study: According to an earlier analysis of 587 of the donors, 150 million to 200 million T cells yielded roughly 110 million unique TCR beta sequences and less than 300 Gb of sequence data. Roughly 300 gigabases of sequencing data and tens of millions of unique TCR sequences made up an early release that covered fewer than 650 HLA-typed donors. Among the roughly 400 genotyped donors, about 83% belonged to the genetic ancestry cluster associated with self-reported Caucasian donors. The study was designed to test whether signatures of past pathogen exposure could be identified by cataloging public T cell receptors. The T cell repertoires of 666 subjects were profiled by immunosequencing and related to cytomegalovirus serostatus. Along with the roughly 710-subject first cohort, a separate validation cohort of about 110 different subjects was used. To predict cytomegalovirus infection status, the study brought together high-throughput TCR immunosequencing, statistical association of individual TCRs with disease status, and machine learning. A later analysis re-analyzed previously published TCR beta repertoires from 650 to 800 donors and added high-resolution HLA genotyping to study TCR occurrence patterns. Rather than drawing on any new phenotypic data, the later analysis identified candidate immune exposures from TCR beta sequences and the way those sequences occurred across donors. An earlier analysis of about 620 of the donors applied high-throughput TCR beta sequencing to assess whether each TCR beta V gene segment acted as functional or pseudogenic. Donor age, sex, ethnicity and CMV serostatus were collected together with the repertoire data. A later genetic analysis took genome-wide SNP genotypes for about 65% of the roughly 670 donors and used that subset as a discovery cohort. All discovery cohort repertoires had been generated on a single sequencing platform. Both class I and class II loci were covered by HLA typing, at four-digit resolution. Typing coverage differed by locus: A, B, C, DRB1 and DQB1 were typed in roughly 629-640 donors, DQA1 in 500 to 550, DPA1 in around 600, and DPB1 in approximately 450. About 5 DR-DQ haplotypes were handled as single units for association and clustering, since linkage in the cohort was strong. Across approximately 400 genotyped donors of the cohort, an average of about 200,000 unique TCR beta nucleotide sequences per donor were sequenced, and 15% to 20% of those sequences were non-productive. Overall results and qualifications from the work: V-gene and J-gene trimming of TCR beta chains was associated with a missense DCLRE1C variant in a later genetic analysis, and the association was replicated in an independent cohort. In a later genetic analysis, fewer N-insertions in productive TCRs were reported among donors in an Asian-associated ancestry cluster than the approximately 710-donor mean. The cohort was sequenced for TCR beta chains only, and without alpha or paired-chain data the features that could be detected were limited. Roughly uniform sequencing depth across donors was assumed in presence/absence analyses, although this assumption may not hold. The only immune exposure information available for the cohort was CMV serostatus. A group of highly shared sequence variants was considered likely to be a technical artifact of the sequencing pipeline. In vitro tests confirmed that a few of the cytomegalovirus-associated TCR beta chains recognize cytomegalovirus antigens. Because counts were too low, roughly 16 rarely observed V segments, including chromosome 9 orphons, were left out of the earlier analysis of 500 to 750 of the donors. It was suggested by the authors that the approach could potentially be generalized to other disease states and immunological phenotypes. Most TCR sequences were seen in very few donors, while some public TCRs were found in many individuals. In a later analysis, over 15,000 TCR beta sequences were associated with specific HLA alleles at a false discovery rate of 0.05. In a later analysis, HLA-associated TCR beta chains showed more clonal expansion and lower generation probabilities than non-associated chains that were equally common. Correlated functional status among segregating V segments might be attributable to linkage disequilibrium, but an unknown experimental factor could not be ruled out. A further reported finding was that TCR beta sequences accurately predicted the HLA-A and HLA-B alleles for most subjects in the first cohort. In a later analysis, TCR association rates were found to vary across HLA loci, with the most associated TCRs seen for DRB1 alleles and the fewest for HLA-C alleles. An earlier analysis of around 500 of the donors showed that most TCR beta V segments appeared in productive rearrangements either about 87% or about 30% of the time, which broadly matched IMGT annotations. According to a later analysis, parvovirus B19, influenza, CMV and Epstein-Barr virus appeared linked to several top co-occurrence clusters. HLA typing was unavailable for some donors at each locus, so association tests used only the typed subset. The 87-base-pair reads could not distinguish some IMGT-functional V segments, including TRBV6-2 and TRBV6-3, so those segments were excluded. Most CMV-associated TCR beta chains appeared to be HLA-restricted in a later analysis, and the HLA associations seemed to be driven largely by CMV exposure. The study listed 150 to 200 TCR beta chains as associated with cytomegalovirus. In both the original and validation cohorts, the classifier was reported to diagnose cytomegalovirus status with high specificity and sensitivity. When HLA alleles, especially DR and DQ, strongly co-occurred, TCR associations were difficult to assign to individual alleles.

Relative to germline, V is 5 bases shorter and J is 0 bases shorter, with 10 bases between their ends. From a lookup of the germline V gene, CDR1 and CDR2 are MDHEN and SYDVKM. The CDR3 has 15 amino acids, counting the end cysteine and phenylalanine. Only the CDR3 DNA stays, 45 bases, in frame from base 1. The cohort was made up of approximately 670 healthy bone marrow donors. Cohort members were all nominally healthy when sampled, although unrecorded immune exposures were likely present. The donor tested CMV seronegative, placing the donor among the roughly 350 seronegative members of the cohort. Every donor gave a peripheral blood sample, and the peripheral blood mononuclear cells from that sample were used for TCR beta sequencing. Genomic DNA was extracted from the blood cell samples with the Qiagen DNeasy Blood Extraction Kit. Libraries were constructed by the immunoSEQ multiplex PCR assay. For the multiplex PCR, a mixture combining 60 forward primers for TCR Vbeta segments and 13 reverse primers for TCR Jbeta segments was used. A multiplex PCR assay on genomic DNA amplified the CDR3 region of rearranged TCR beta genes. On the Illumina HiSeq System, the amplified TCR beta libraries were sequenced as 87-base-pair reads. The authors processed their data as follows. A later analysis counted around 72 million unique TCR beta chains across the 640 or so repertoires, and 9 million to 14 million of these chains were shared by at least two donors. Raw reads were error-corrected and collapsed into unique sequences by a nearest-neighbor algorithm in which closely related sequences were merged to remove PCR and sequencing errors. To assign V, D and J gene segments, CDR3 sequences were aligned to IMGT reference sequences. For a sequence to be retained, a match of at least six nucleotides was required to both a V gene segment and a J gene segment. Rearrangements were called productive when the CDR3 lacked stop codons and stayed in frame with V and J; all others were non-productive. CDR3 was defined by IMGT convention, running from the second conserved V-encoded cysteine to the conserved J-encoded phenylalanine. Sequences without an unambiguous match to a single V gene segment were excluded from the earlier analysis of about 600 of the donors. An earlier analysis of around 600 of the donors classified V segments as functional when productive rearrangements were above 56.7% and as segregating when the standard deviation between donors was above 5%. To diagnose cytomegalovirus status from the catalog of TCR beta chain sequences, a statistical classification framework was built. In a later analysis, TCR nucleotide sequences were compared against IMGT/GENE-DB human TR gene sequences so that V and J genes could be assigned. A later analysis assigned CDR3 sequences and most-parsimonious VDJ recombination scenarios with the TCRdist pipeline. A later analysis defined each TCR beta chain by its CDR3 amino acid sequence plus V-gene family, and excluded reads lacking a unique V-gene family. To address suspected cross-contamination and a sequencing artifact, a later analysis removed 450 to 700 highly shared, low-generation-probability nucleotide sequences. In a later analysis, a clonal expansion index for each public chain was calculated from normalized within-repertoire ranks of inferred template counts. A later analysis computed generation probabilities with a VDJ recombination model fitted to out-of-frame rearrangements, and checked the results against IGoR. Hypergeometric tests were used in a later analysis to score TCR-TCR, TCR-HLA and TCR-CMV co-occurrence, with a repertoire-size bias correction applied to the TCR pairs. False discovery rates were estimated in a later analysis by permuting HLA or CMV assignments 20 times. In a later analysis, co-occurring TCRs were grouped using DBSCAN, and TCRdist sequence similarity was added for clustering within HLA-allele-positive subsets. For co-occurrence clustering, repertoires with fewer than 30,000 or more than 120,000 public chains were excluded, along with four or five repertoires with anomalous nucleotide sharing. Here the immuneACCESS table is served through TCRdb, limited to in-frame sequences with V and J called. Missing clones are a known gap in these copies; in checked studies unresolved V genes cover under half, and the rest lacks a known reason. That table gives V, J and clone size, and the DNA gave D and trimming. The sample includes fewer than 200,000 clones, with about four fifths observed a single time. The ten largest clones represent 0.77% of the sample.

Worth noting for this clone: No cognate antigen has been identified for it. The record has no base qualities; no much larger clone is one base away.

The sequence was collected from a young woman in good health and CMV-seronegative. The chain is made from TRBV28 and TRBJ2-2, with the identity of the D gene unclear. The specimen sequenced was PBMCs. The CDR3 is CASSIPSPNTGELFF. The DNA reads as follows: TGTGCCAGCAGTATCCCTTCCCCGAACACCGGGGAGCTGTTTTTT.